This TCR beta chain was sequenced for a study of lymphopenia after photon versus proton radiotherapy. Here immunoSEQ multiplex PCR was the method, and the copy in TCRdb shows in-frame clones only, minus some. The table records tens of thousands of clones, roughly 90% of them present only once. Study conclusions and caveats: Under photons, naive T cells and diversity fell while effector/memory populations rose. After lymphocyte nadir, photon-treated repertoires showed oligoclonal expansion, especially CD8+ Temra.

In the case of this clone: What it binds is unknown.

This specimen was peripheral blood, taken from a patient treated with proton-based radiotherapy. The source of this sequence is a man aged 80 or over with esophageal cancer.

This chain's CDR3 is CASSGVQGPYEQYF. DNA of the CDR3: TGTGCCAGCAGCGGGGTGCAGGGACCCTACGAGCAGTACTTC. The chain couples TRBV5-5 to TRBJ2-7; either TRBD1 or TRBD2 may fit D (5 bases each). The CDR3 spans 14 residues. Deletions cut 4 bases from V and 2 bases from J, with 13 bases between. CDR1 and CDR2 (germline): SGHKS, YYEKEE (reference sequence). Drawing the rest from reference TRBV5-5 and TRBJ2-7, the complete variable domain is DAGVTQSPTHLIKTRGQQVTLRCSPISGHKSVSWYQQVLGQGPQFIFQYYEKEERGRGNFPDRFSARQFPNYSSELNVNALLLGDSALYLCASSGVQGPYEQYFGPGTRLTVT.